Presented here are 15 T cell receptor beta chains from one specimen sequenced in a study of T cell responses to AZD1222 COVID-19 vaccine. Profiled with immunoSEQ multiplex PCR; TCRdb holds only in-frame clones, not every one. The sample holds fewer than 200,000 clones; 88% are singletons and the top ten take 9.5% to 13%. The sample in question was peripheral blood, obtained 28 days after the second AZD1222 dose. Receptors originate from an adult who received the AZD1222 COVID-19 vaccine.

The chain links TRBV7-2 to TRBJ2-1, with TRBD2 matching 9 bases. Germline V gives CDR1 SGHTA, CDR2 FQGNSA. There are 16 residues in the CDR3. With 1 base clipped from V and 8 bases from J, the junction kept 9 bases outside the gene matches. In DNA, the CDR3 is TGTGCCAGCAGCTTAGGACAGCGGGGGGAGCGGGATGAGCAGTTCTTC. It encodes CASSLGQRGERDEQFF. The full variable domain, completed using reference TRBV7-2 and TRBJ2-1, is GAGVSQSPSNKVTEKGKDVELRCDPISGHTALYWYRQSLGQGLEFLIYFQGNSAPDKSGLPSDRFSAERTGGSVSTLTIQRTQQEDSAVYLCASSLGQRGERDEQFFGPGTRLTVL.

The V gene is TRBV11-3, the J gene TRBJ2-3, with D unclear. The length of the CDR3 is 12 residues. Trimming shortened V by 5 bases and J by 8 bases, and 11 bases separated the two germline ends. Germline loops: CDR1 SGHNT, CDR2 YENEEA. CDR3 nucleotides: TGTGCCAGCAGCCAAGACCTGGGTACGCAGTATTTT. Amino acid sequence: CASSQDLGTQYF.

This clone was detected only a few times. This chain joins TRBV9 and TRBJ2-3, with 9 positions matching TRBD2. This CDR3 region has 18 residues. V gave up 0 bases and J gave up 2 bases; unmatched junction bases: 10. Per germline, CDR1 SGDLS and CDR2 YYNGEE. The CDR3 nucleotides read TGTGCCAGCAGCGTAGTCCCTGGCGGGGGGGCCTCCACAGATACGCAGTATTTT. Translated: CASSVVPGGGASTDTQYF. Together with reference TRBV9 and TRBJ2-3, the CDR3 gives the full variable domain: DSGVTQTPKHLITATGQRVTLRCSPRSGDLSVYWYQQSLDQGLQFLIQYYNGEERAKGNILERFSAQQFPDLHSELNLSSLELGDSALYFCASSVVPGGGASTDTQYFGPGTRLTVL.

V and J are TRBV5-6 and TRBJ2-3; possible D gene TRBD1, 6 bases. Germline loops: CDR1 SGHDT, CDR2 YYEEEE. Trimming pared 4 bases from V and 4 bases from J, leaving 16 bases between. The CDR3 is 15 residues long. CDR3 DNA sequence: TGTGCCAGCAGCGACAGGCCTCGAAGCGCAGATACGCAGTATTTT. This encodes CASSDRPRSADTQYF.

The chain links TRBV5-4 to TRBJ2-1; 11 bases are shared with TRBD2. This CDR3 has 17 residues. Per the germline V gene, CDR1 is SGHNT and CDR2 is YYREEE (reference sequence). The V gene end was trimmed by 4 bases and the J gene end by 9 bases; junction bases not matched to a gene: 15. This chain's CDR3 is CASSGASGGLGGVEQFF. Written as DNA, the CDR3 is TGTGCCAGCAGCGGCGCTAGCGGGGGGCTGGGGGGTGTTGAGCAGTTCTTC. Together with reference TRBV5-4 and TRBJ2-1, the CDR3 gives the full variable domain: ETGVTQSPTHLIKTRGQQVTLRCSSQSGHNTVSWYQQALGQGPQFIFQYYREEENGRGNFPPRFSGLQFPNYSSELNVNALELDDSALYLCASSGASGGLGGVEQFFGPGTRLTVL.

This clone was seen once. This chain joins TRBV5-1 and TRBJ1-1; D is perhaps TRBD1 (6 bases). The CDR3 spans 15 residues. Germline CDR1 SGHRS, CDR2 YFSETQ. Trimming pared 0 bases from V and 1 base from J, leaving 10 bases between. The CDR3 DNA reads TGCGCCAGCAGCTTGGAAGGGGGAAGGAACACTGAAGCTTTCTTT. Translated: CASSLEGGRNTEAFF. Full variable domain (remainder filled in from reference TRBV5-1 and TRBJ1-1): KAGVTQTPRYLIKTRGQQVTLSCSPISGHRSVSWYQQTPGQGLQFLFEYFSETQRNKGNFPGRFSGRQFSNSRSEMNVSTLELGDSALYLCASSLEGGRNTEAFFGQGTRLTVV.

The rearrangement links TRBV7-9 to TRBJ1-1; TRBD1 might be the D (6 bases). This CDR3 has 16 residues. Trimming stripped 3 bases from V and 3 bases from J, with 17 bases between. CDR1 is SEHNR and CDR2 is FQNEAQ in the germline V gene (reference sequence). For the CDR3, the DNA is TGTGCCAGCAGCTTTCCCCGGGGGACACCCGACACTGAAGCTTTCTTT. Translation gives CASSFPRGTPDTEAFF.

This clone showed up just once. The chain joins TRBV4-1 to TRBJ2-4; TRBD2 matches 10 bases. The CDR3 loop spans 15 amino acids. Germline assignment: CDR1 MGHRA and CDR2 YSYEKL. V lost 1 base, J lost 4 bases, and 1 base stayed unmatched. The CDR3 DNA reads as TGCGCCAGCAGCCAAGCAGCGGGGGGGAAAAACATTCAGTACTTC. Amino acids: CASSQAAGGKNIQYF.

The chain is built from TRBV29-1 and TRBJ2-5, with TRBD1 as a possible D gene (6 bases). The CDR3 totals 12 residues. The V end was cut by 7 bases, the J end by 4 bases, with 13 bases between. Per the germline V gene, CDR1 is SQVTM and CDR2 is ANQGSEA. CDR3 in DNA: TGCAGCGCTGACCAGGGGAGAGAGACCCAGTACTTC. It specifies CSADQGRETQYF.

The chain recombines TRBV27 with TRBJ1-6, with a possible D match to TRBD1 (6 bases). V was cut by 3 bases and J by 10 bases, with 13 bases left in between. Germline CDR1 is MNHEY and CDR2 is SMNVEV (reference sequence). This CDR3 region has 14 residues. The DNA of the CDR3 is TGTGCCAGCAGTTTCTCTGGGGGCGGATCACCCCTCCACTTT. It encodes CASSFSGGGSPLHF.

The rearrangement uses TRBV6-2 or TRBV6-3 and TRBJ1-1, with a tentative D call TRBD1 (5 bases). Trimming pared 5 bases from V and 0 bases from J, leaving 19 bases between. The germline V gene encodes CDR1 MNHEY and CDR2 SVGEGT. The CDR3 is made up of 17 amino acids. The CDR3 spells CASSPGLLLNLNTEAFF. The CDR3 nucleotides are TGTGCCAGCAGTCCAGGGCTCCTCCTAAACTTGAACACTGAAGCTTTCTTT.

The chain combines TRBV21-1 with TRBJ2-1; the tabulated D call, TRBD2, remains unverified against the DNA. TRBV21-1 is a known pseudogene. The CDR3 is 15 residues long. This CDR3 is CASSSRAGGYNEQFF. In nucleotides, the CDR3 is TGTGCCAGCAGCAGTAGAGCGGGGGGGTACAATGAGCAGTTCTTC.

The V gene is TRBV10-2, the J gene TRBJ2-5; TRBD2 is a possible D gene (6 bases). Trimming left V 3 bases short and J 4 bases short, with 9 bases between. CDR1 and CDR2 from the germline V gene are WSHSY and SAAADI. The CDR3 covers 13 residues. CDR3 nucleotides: TGCGCCAGCAGTGACCAGGGAGGAGAGACCCAGTACTTC. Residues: CASSDQGGETQYF.

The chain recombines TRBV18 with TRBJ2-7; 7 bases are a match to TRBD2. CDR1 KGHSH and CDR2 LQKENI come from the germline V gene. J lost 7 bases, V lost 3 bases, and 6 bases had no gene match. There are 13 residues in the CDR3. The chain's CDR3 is CASSPGGSLEQYF. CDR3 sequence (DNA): TGTGCCAGCTCACCCGGGGGGTCCCTGGAGCAGTACTTC.

The CDR3 DNA is TGTGCCAGCAGCTTCCCTGGGGGGGCCGGAGAGACCCAGTACTTC. Protein sequence: CASSFPGGAGETQYF. This chain links TRBV7-2 with TRBJ2-5; the D gene is possibly TRBD2 (7 bases). Trimming pared 3 bases from V and 4 bases from J, leaving 15 bases between. This CDR3 is built from 15 residues. The germline V gene has CDR1 SGHTA and CDR2 FQGNSA.